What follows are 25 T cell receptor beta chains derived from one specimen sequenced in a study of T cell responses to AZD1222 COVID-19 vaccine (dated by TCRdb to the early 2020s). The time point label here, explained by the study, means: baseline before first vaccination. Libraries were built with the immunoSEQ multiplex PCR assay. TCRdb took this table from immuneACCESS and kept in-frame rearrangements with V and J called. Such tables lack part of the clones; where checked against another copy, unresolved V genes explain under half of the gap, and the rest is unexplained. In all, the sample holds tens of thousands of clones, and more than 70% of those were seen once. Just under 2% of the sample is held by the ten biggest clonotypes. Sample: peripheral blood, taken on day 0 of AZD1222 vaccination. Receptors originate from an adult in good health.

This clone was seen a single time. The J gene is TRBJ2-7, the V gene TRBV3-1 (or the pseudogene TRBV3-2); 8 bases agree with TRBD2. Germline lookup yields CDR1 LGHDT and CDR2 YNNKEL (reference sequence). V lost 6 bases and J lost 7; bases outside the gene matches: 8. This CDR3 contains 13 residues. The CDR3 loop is CASSRGLVGEQYF. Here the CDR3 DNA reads TGTGCCAGCAGTCGGGGACTAGTCGGGGAGCAGTACTTC.

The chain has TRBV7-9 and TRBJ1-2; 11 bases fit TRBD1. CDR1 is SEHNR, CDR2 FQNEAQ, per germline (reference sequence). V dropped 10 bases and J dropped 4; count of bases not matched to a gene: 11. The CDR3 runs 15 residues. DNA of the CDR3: TGTGCCACCCAGTACTCGGGACAGGGGGGCTATGGCTACACCTTC. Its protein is CATQYSGQGGYGYTF.

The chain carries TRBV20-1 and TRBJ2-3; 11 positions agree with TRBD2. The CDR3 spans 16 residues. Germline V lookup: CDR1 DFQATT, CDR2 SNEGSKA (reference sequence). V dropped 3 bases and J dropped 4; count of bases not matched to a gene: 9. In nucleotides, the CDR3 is TGCAGTGCTAGTCGGGCTAGCGGGAGGTGGTCAGATACGCAGTATTTT. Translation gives CSASRASGRWSDTQYF.

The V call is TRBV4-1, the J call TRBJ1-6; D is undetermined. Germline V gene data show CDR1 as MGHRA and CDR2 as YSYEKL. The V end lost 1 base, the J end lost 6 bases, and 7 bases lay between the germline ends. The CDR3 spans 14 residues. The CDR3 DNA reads TGCGCCAGCAGCCAAGGAGTCTCTAATTCACCCCTCCACTTT. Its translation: CASSQGVSNSPLHF.

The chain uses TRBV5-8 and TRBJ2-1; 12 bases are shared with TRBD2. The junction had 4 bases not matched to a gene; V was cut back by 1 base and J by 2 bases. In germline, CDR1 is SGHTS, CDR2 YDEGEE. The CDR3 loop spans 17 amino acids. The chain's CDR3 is CASSLLSSGRAYNEQFF. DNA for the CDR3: TGTGCCAGCAGCTTGCTGTCTAGCGGGAGGGCCTACAATGAGCAGTTCTTC.

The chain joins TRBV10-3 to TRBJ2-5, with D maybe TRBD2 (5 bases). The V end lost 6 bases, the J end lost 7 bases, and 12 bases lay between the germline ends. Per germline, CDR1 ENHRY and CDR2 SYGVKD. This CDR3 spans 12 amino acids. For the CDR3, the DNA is TGTGCCATCAGATTAGACGGAGGGACCCAGTACTTC. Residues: CAIRLDGGTQYF.

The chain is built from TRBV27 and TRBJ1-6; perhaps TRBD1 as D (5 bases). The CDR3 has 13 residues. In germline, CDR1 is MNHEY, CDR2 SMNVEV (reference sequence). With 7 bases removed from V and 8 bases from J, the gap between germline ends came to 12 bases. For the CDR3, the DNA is TGTGCCAGCACTCTGGGGGGGGATTCACCCCTCCACTTT. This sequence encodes CASTLGGDSPLHF.

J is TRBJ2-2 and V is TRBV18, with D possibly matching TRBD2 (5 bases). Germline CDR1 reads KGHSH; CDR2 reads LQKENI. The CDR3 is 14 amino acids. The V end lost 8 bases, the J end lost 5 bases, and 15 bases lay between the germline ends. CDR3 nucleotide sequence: TGTGCCAGCGCAACGGGATTGGGGACCGGGGAGCTGTTTTTT. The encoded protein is CASATGLGTGELFF.

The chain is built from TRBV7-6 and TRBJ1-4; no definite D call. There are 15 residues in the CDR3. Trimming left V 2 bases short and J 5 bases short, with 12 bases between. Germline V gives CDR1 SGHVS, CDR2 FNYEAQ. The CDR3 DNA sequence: TGTGCCAGCAGCTTATTCTCGGGAGAGAATGAAAAACTGTTTTTT. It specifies CASSLFSGENEKLFF.

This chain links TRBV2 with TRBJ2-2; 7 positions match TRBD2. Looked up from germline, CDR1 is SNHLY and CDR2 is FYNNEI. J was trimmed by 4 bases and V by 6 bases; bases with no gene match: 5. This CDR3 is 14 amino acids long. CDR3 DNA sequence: TGTGCCAGCAGCACCGGGACTACCACCGGGGAGCTGTTTTTT. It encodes CASSTGTTTGELFF. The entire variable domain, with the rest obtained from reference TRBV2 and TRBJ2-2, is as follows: EPEVTQTPSHQVTQMGQEVILRCVPISNHLYFYWYRQILGQKVEFLVSFYNNEISEKSEIFDDQFSVERPDGSNFTLKIRSTKLEDSAMYFCASSTGTTTGELFFGEGSRLTVL.

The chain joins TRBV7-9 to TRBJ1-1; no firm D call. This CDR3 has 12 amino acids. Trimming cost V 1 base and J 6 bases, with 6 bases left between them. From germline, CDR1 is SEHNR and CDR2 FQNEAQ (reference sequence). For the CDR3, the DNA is TGTGCCAGCAGCTTAGGATGGGCTGAAGCTTTCTTT. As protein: CASSLGWAEAFF.

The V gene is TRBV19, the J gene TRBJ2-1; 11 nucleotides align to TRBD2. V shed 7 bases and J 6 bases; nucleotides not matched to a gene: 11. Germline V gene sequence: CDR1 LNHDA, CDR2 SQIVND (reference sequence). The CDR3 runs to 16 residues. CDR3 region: CASTQLGGTSGNEQFF. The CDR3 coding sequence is TGTGCCAGTACCCAACTGGGGGGGACTAGCGGCAATGAGCAGTTCTTC.

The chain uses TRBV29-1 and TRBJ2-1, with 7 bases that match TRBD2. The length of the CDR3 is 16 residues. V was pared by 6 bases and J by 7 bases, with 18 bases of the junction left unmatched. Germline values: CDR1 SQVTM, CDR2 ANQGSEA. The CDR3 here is CSVASGSTSPLNEQFF. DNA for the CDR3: TGCAGCGTGGCTAGCGGATCGACCTCCCCGCTTAATGAGCAGTTCTTC.

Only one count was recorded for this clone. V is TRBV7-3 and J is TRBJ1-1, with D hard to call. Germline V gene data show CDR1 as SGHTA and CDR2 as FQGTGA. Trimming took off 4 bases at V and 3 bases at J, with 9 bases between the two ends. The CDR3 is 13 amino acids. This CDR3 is CASSSRRDTEAFF. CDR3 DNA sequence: TGTGCCAGCAGCTCCCGCCGGGACACTGAAGCTTTCTTT.

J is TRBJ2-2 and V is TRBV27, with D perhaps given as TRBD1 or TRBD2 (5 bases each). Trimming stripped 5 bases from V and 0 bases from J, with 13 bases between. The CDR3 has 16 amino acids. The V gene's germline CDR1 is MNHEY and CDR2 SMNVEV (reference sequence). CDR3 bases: TGTGCCAGCAGTAAAAGGGACGGAACGAACACCGGGGAGCTGTTTTTT. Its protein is CASSKRDGTNTGELFF.

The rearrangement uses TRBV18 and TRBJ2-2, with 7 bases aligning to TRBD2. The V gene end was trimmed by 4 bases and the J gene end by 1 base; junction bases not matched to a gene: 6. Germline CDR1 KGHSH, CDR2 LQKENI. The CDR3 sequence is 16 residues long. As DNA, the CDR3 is TGTGCCAGCTCACTTACGACTAGCCGGAACACCGGGGAGCTGTTTTTT. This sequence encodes CASSLTTSRNTGELFF.

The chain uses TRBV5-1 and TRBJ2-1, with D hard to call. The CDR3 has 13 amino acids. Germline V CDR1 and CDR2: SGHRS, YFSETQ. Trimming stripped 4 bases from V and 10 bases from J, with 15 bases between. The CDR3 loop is CASSPESPWEQFF. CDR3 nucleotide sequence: TGCGCCAGCAGCCCAGAGTCCCCTTGGGAGCAGTTCTTC.

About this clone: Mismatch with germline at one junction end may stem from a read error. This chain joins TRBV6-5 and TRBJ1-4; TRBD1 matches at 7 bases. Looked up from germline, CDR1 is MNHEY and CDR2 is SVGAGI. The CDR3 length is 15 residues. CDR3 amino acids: CAGSPGTAVNEKLFF. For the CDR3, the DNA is TGTGCCGGCAGTCCTGGGACAGCAGTTAATGAAAAACTGTTTTTT.

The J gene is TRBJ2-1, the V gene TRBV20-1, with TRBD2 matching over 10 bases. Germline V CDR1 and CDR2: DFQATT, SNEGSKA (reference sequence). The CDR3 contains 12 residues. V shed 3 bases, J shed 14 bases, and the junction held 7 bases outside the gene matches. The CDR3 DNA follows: TGCAGTGCTAGTACAGCGGGAGGGCCTAAGTTCTTC. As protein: CSASTAGGPKFF.

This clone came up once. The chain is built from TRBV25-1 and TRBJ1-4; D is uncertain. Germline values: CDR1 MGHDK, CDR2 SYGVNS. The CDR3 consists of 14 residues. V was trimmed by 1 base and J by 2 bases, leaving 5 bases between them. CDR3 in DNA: TGTGCCAGCAGTGAATCAGAGACTAATGAAAAACTGTTTTTT. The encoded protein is CASSESETNEKLFF.

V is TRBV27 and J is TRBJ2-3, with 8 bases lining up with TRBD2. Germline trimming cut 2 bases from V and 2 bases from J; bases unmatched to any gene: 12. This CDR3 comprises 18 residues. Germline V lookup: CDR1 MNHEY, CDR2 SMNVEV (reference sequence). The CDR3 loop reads CASSLGLPGLGSTDTQYF. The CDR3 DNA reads TGTGCCAGCAGTTTAGGGCTGCCGGGACTAGGTTCCACAGATACGCAGTATTTT.

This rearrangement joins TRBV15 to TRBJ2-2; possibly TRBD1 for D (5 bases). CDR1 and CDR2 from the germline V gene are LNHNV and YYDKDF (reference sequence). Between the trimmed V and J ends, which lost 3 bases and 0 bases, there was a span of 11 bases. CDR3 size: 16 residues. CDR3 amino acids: CATSSPATANTGELFF. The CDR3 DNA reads TGTGCCACCAGCAGCCCGGCGACAGCGAACACCGGGGAGCTGTTTTTT.

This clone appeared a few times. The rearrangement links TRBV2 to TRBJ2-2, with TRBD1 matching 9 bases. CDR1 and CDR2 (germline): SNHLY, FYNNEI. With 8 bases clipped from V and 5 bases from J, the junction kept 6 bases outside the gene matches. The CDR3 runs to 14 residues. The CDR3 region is CASGRTGVTGELFF. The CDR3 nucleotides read TGTGCCAGCGGCAGGACAGGGGTAACCGGGGAGCTGTTTTTT.

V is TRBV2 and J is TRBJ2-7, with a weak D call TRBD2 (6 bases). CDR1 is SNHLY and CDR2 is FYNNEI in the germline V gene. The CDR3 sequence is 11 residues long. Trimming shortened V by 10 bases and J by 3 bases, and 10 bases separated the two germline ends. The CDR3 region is CAMRDFYEQYF. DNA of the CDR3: TGTGCCATGCGGGACTTCTACGAGCAGTACTTC.

CDR3 sequence reads: CASSFDSLLYYGYTF. The CDR3 coding sequence is TGTGCCAGCAGTTTCGACAGCTTGCTTTACTATGGCTACACCTTC. The J gene is TRBJ1-2, the V gene TRBV28; D is possibly TRBD1 (5 bases). CDR1 is MDHEN, CDR2 SYDVKM, per germline. The CDR3 is 15 residues long. The germline V and J ends were trimmed by 3 bases and 3 bases, with 14 bases remaining between them.